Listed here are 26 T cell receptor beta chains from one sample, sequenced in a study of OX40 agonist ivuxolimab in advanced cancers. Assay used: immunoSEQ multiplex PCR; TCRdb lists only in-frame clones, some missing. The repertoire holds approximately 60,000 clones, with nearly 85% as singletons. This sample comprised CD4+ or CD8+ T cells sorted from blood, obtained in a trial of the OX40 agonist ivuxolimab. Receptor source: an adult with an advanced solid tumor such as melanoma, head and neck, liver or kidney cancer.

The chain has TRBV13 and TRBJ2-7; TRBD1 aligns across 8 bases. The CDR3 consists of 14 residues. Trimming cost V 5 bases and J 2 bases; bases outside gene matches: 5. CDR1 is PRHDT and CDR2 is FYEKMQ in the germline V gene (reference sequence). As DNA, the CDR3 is TGTGCCAGCAGCGACTTGGACAGGGCCTACGAGCAGTACTTC. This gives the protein CASSDLDRAYEQYF.

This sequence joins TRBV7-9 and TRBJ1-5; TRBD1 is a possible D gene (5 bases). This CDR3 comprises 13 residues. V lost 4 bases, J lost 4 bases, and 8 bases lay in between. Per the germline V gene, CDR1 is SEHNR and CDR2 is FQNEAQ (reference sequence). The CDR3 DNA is TGTGCCAGCAGCTCGACAGAAAATCAGCCCCAGCATTTT. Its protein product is CASSSTENQPQHF. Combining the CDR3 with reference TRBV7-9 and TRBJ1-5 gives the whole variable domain DTGVSQNPRHKITKRGQNVTFRCDPISEHNRLYWYRQTLGQGPEFLTYFQNEAQLEKSRLLSDRFSAERPKGSFSTLEIQRTEQGDSAMYLCASSSTENQPQHFGDGTRLSIL.

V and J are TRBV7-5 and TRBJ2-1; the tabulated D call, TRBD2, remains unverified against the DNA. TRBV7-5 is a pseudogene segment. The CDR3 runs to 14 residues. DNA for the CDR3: TGTGTCAGAAGCCCCGGGACCGGGGGTAATGAGCAGTTCTTC. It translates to CVRSPGTGGNEQFF.

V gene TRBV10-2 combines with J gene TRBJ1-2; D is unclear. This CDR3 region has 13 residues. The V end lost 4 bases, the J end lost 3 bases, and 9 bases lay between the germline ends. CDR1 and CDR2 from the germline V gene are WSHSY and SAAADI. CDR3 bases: TGCGCCAGCAGTGGCCAGAGCGACTATGGCTACACCTTC. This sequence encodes CASSGQSDYGYTF.

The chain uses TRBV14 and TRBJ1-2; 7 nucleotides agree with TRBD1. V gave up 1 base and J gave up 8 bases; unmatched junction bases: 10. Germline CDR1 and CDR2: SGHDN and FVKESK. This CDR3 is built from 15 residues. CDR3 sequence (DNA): TGTGCCAGCAGCCAAGGGGACAGCTACTTTTGGGGCTACACCTTC. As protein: CASSQGDSYFWGYTF.

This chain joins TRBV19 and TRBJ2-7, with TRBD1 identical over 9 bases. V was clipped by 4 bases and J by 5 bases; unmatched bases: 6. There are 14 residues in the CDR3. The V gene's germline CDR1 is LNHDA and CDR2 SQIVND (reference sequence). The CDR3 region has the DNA TGTGCCAGTAGTACCGGGACAGGGTTCCACGAGCAGTACTTC. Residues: CASSTGTGFHEQYF.

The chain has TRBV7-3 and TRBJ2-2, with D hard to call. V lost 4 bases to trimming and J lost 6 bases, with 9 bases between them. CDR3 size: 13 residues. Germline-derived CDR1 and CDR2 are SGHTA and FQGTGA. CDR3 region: CASSSTTAGELFF. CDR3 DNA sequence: TGTGCCAGCAGCTCGACCACAGCCGGGGAGCTGTTTTTT.

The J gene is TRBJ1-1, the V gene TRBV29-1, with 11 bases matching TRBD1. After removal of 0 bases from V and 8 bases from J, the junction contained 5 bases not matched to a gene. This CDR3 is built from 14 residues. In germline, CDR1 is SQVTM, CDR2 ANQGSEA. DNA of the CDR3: TGCAGCGTTGAAGAGAGGGACAGGGGGACAGAAGCTTTCTTT. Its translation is CSVEERDRGTEAFF. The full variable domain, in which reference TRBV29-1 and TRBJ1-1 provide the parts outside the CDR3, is SAVISQKPSRDICQRGTSLTIQCQVDSQVTMMFWYRQQPGQSLTLIATANQGSEATYESGFVIDKFPISRPNLTFSTLTVSNMSPEDSSIYLCSVEERDRGTEAFFGQGTRLTVV.

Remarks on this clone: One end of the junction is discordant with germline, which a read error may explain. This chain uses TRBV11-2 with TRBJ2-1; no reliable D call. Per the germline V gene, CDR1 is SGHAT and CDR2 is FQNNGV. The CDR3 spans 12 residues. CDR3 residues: CASSFSDNEQFF. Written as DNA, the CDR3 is TGTGCCAGCAGCTTCTCCGACAATGAGCAGTTCTTC.

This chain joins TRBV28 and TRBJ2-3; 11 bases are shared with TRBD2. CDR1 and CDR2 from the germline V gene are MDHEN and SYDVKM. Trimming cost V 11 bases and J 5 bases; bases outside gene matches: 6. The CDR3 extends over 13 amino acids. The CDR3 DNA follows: TGTGCCTCAATAGCGGGAGGGATAGATACGCAGTATTTT. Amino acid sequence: CASIAGGIDTQYF.

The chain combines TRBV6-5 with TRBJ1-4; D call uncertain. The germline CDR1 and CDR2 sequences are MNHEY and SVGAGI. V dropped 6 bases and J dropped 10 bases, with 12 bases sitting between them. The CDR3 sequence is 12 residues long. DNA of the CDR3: TGTGCCAGCAGGGACCAGACGGGAAAACTGTTTTTT. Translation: CASRDQTGKLFF.

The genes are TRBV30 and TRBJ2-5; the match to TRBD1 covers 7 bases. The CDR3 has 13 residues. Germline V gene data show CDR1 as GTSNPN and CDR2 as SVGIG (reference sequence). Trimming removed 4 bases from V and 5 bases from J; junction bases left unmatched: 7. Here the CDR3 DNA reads TGTGCCTGGAAGAAACAGGGGTTGGAGACCCAGTACTTC. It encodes CAWKKQGLETQYF.

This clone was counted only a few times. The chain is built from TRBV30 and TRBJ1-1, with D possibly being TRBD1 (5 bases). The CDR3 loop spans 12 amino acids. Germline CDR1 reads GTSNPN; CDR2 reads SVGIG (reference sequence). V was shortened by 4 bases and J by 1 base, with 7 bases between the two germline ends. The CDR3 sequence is CAWTQGNTEAFF. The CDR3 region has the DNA TGTGCCTGGACCCAGGGGAACACTGAAGCTTTCTTT.

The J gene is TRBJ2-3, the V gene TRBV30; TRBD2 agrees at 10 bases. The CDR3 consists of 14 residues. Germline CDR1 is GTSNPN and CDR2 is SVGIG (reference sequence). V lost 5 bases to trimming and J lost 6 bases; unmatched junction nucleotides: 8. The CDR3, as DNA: TGTGCCTGGGGTTCCGGGACTAGCGTGGATACGCAGTATTTT. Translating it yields CAWGSGTSVDTQYF.

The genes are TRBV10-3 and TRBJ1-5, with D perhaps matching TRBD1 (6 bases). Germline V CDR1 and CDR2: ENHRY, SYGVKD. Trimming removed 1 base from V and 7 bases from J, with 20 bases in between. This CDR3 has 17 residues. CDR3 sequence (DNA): TGTGCCATCAGTGAGTTAGCACAACAGGGCGGTGGGCAGCCCCAGCATTTT. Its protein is CAISELAQQGGGQPQHF.

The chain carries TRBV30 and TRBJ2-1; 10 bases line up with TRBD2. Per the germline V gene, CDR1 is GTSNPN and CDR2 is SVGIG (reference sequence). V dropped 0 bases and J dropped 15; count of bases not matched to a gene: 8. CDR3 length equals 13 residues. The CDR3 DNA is TGTGCCTGGAGTGTGGCGAGCGGGAGGGCCTTGTTCTTC. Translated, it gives CAWSVASGRALFF.

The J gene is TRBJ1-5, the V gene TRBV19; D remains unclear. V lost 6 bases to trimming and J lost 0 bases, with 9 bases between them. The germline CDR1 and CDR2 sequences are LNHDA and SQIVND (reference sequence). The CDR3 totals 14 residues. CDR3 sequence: CASSPPNSNQPQHF. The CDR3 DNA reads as TGTGCCAGTAGCCCGCCCAATAGCAATCAGCCCCAGCATTTT.

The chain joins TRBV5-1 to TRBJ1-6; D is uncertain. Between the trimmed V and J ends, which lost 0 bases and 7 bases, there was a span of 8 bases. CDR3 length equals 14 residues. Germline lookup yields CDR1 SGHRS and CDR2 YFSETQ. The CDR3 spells CASSLGGFNSPLHF. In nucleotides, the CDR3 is TGCGCCAGCAGCTTGGGGGGATTCAATTCACCCCTCCACTTT.

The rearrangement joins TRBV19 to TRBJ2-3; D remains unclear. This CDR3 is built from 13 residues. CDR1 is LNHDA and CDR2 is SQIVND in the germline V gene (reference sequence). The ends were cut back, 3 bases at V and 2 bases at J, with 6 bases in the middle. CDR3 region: CASSIADTDTQYF. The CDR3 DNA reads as TGTGCCAGTAGTATCGCGGACACAGATACGCAGTATTTT.

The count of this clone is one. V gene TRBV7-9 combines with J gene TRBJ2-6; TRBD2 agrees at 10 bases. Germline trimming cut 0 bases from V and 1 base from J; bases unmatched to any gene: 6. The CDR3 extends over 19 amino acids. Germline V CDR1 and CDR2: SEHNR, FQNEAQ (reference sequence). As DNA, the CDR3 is TGTGCCAGCAGCTTAGCGCCCCTAGCGGGAGATTCTGGGGCCAACGTCCTGACTTTC. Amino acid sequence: CASSLAPLAGDSGANVLTF. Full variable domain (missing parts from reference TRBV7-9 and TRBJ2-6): DTGVSQNPRHKITKRGQNVTFRCDPISEHNRLYWYRQTLGQGPEFLTYFQNEAQLEKSRLLSDRFSAERPKGSFSTLEIQRTEQGDSAMYLCASSLAPLAGDSGANVLTFGAGSRLTVL.

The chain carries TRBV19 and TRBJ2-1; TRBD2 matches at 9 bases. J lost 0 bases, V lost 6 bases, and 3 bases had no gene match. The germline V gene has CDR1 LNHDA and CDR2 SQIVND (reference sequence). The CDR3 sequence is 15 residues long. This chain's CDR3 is CASSKLAGSYNEQFF. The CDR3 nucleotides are TGTGCCAGTAGCAAACTAGCGGGCTCCTACAATGAGCAGTTCTTC.

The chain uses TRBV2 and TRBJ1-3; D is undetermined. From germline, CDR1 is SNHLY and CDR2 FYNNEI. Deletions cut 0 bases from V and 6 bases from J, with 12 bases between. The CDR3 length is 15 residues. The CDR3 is CASSEAAPSVNTIYF. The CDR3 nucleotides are TGTGCCAGCAGTGAAGCTGCCCCCTCGGTAAACACCATATATTTT.

CDR3 region: CASSGPITPLHF. The CDR3 DNA follows: TGTGCCAGCAGCGGACCCATCACACCCCTCCACTTT. This chain connects TRBV13 to TRBJ1-6; the D is unclear. This CDR3 contains 12 residues. Germline V CDR1 and CDR2: PRHDT, FYEKMQ (reference sequence). V shed 5 bases and J shed 11 bases, with 10 bases lying between them.

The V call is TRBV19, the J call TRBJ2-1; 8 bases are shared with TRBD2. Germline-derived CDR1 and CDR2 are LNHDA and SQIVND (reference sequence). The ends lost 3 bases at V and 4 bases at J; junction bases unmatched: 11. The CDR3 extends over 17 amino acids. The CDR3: CASSMPPGEREYNEQFF. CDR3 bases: TGTGCCAGTAGTATGCCCCCCGGGGAGCGGGAGTACAATGAGCAGTTCTTC.

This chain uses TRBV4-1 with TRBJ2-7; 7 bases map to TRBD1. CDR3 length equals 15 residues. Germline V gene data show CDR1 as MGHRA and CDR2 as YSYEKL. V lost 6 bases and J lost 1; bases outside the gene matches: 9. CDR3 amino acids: CASSLLTGLSYEQYF. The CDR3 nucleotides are TGCGCCAGCAGTCTGCTGACAGGGTTATCCTACGAGCAGTACTTC.

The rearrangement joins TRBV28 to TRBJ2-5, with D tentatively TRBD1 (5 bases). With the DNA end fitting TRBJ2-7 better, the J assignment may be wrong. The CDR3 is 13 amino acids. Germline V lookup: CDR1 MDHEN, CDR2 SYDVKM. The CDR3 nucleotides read TGTGCCAGTTACTCAGGGCAAGGGTACGAGCAGTACTTC. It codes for CASYSGQGYEQYF.